This is a list of T cell receptor beta chains from one sample in a study of cytomegalovirus exposure and HLA in healthy donors. Libraries were prepared by immunoSEQ multiplex PCR; TCRdb keeps only in-frame clonotypes and omits some of them. This sample carries about 120,000 clones, 80% to 90% of them seen once, and the ten largest clones take approximately 1.8%. The sequencing sample was made of PBMCs. The receptors were sampled from a man aged 35-49 years in good health and CMV-seronegative. CDR3s leave out the opening cysteine and the closing phenylalanine or tryptophan. A clone size is listed for some rows: how often the clone was seen (once, few, many), or a class if it is expanded.

>TRBV4-1|.
ASSQVPPDRAPQETQY
>TRBV6-5|once
ASSWGGARFSTQY
>TRBV6-1|.
ASSPGQLYEQY
>TRBV6-1|.
ASRGTVNTEAF
>TRBV7-3|.
ASSRDSTGELF
>TRBV7-6|few
ASSLSPDGARGYNEQF
>TRBV11-2|.
ASRRESPRETQY
>TRBV12-5|.
ASGPGTASSSGNTIY
>TRBV10-3|.
AIKSGASPDTQY
>TRBV9|once
ASSVGQRTAARNEQF
>TRBV5-1|.
ASSLGATGGGETQY
>TRBV12-5|.
ASGAGGGNYEQY
>TRBV9|.
ASSVVSGANGLT
>TRBV9|.
ASSPGVRNTEAF
>TRBV11-2|.
ASSPRGPGKAF